This is a list of T cell receptor beta chains from one sample in a study of metastatic and nonmetastatic thyroid tumors. TCRdb reprocessed the PCR reads via MiXCR. The sample carries 15,000 to 20,000 clones, around a quarter recorded once. Material: blood. The receptor set was obtained from a female donor with papillary thyroid cancer or a benign thyroid nodule (not recorded which). Some clones in this sample may be carry-over from other donors' samples. CDR3s include the opening cysteine and the closing phenylalanine or tryptophan. Fields, in order: D gene, clone size, J gene, V gene, CDR3 protein, CDR3 DNA. The D gene is left open where the match is weak. Clone size appears in some rows only: once, few, many, or a class for an expanded clone.

d_gene: -
abundance: -
j_gene: TRBJ1-3
v_gene: TRBV20-1
CDR3aa: CSARGGAGNTIYF
CDR3nt: TGCAGTGCTAGGGGTGGCGCTGGAAACACCATATATTTT

d_gene: -
abundance: many
j_gene: TRBJ2-1
v_gene: TRBV7-9
CDR3aa: CASSSTFGGKRPNEQFF
CDR3nt: TGTGCCAGCAGCTCAACCTTTGGGGGTAAAAGGCCCAATGAGCAGTTCTTC

d_gene: TRBD1
abundance: few
j_gene: TRBJ2-5
v_gene: TRBV6-1
CDR3aa: CASSPRGQGEHWETQYF
CDR3nt: TGTGCCAGCAGCCCTCGGGGTCAGGGGGAGCATTGGGAGACCCAGTACTTC

d_gene: -
abundance: medium-sized
j_gene: TRBJ1-1
v_gene: TRBV6-1
CDR3aa: CASSEGQGQRLLINTEAFF
CDR3nt: TGTGCCAGCAGTGAAGGGCAGGGTCAACGTCTTTTGATTAACACTGAAGCTTTCTTT

d_gene: TRBD2
abundance: medium-sized
j_gene: TRBJ2-3
v_gene: TRBV12-3/TRBV12-4
CDR3aa: CASRPRGGSTDTQYF
CDR3nt: TGTGCCAGCAGACCCAGAGGCGGGAGTACCGATACGCAGTATTTT

d_gene: -
abundance: once
j_gene: TRBJ2-1
v_gene: TRBV11-3
CDR3aa: CAISLDPTSEQLF
CDR3nt: TGTGCCATCAGCCTAGACCCCACGAGTGAGCAGCTCTTC

d_gene: TRBD1
abundance: medium-sized
j_gene: TRBJ1-1
v_gene: TRBV27
CDR3aa: CASSLAPTGATEAFF
CDR3nt: TGTGCCAGCAGTTTAGCCCCGACAGGGGCGACTGAAGCTTTCTTT

d_gene: -
abundance: medium-sized
j_gene: TRBJ2-1
v_gene: TRBV6-4
CDR3aa: CASSDSTETNEQFF
CDR3nt: TGTGCCAGCAGTGATTCGACAGAAACCAATGAGCAGTTCTTC

d_gene: TRBD2
abundance: -
j_gene: TRBJ2-1
v_gene: TRBV20-1
CDR3aa: CSARLLAGEQFF
CDR3nt: TGCAGTGCTAGGTTACTAGCGGGGGAGCAGTTCTTC

d_gene: -
abundance: few
j_gene: TRBJ2-6
v_gene: TRBV6-4
CDR3aa: CASRRDAISGANVLTF
CDR3nt: TGTGCCAGCAGGCGGGACGCGATCTCTGGGGCCAACGTCCTGACTTTC

d_gene: TRBD2
abundance: few
j_gene: TRBJ2-5
v_gene: TRBV6-1
CDR3aa: CASRQAGTNRETQYF
CDR3nt: TGTGCCAGCAGACAGGCCGGGACTAATAGGGAGACCCAGTACTTC

d_gene: -
abundance: -
j_gene: TRBJ2-1
v_gene: TRBV27
CDR3aa: CASREGAGNWVDEQFF
CDR3nt: TGTGCCAGCCGAGAAGGGGCGGGGAACTGGGTCGATGAGCAGTTCTTC

d_gene: -
abundance: many
j_gene: TRBJ2-3
v_gene: TRBV9
CDR3aa: CASSVVPTDTQYF
CDR3nt: TGTGCCAGCAGCGTAGTCCCCACAGATACGCAGTATTTT

d_gene: -
abundance: -
j_gene: TRBJ1-2
v_gene: TRBV5-8
CDR3aa: CASNQLGVTYVYTF
CDR3nt: TGTGCCAGCAACCAGTTGGGAGTCACCTATGTCTATACCTTC

d_gene: TRBD1
abundance: many
j_gene: TRBJ2-5
v_gene: TRBV18
CDR3aa: CASSLNGQGQETQYF
CDR3nt: TGTGCCAGCTCACTAAATGGACAGGGTCAAGAGACCCAGTACTTC

d_gene: -
abundance: few
j_gene: TRBJ2-3
v_gene: TRBV29-1
CDR3aa: CSVKSHTDTQYF
CDR3nt: TGCAGCGTCAAAAGCCACACAGATACGCAGTATTTT

d_gene: -
abundance: -
j_gene: TRBJ2-5
v_gene: TRBV12-3/TRBV12-4
CDR3aa: CASSFGRIQETQYF
CDR3nt: TGTGCCAGCAGTTTTGGGCGGATACAAGAGACCCAGTACTTC

d_gene: TRBD2
abundance: many
j_gene: TRBJ2-1
v_gene: TRBV7-4
CDR3aa: CASTTLGTSGRAGNEQFF
CDR3nt: TGTGCCAGCACCACCCTCGGGACTAGCGGGAGGGCGGGGAATGAGCAGTTCTTC

d_gene: -
abundance: few
j_gene: TRBJ2-3
v_gene: TRBV6-4
CDR3aa: CSSSDVSTDTQYF
CDR3nt: TGCTCCAGCAGTGACGTGAGCACAGATACGCAGTATTTT

d_gene: -
abundance: -
j_gene: TRBJ2-7
v_gene: TRBV6-5
CDR3aa: CASSNGASWTYEQYF
CDR3nt: TGTGCCAGCAGTAACGGGGCTAGCTGGACCTACGAGCAGTACTTC

d_gene: TRBD2
abundance: -
j_gene: TRBJ2-1
v_gene: TRBV6-1
CDR3aa: CASSGTSGPYNEQFF
CDR3nt: TGTGCCAGCAGTGGGACTAGCGGGCCTTACAATGAGCAGTTCTTC

d_gene: -
abundance: medium-sized
j_gene: TRBJ1-2
v_gene: TRBV6-1
CDR3aa: CASSESRQGSGYGYTF
CDR3nt: TGTGCCAGCAGTGAATCACGGCAGGGTAGCGGCTATGGCTACACCTTC

d_gene: TRBD2
abundance: few
j_gene: TRBJ2-1
v_gene: TRBV2
CDR3aa: CASSQREVGKQFF
CDR3nt: TGTGCCAGCAGTCAGCGGGAGGTCGGTAAGCAGTTCTTC

d_gene: TRBD2
abundance: -
j_gene: TRBJ2-1
v_gene: TRBV11-3
CDR3aa: CASGLAGSDGQFF
CDR3nt: TGTGCCAGTGGGCTAGCGGGAAGCGATGGGCAGTTCTTC

d_gene: TRBD1
abundance: -
j_gene: TRBJ2-7
v_gene: TRBV12-3/TRBV12-4
CDR3aa: CASSSPNRGSYEQYF
CDR3nt: TGTGCCAGCAGTTCACCTAACAGGGGTTCCTACGAGCAGTACTTC

d_gene: TRBD1
abundance: medium-sized
j_gene: TRBJ2-7
v_gene: TRBV19
CDR3aa: CASTPGRTGNEQYF
CDR3nt: TGTGCCAGTACACCCGGACGGACAGGGAACGAGCAGTACTTC

d_gene: TRBD2
abundance: -
j_gene: TRBJ2-3
v_gene: TRBV6-1
CDR3aa: CASSEGRTSGTDTQYF
CDR3nt: TGTGCCAGCAGTGAAGGCCGGACTAGCGGCACAGATACGCAGTATTTT

d_gene: -
abundance: -
j_gene: TRBJ2-5
v_gene: TRBV2
CDR3aa: CASSDRDFQETQYF
CDR3nt: TGTGCCAGCAGTGATAGGGACTTCCAAGAGACCCAGTACTTC

d_gene: -
abundance: many
j_gene: TRBJ1-3
v_gene: TRBV14
CDR3aa: CASSQARRSSGNTIYF
CDR3nt: TGTGCCAGCAGCCAAGCTAGGAGGAGCTCTGGAAACACCATATATTTT

d_gene: -
abundance: many
j_gene: TRBJ2-4
v_gene: TRBV4-1
CDR3aa: CASSQDGGAKNIQYF
CDR3nt: TGCGCCAGCAGCCAAGATGGGGGGGCCAAAAACATTCAGTACTTC

d_gene: -
abundance: few
j_gene: TRBJ2-5
v_gene: TRBV28
CDR3aa: CASSQWGGQSYQETQYF
CDR3nt: TGTGCCAGCAGCCAATGGGGAGGACAGTCGTACCAAGAGACCCAGTACTTC

d_gene: TRBD1
abundance: -
j_gene: TRBJ2-1
v_gene: TRBV12-3/TRBV12-4
CDR3aa: CASSSKTGDNEQFF
CDR3nt: TGTGCCAGCAGTTCGAAGACAGGGGACAATGAGCAGTTCTTC

d_gene: -
abundance: medium-sized
j_gene: TRBJ2-1
v_gene: TRBV6-2/TRBV6-3
CDR3aa: CASSYQPGVQHEQFF
CDR3nt: TGTGCCAGCAGTTACCAGCCAGGGGTTCAGCATGAGCAGTTCTTC

d_gene: -
abundance: -
j_gene: TRBJ2-7
v_gene: TRBV5-1
CDR3aa: CASSLARTAREQYF
CDR3nt: TGCGCCAGCAGCTTAGCTAGGACGGCTCGCGAGCAGTACTTC

d_gene: -
abundance: -
j_gene: TRBJ1-2
v_gene: TRBV20-1
CDR3aa: CSASPLFVVGQTYGYTF
CDR3nt: TGCAGTGCTAGTCCCCTGTTTGTCGTAGGACAGACCTATGGCTACACCTTC

d_gene: -
abundance: -
j_gene: TRBJ1-1
v_gene: TRBV6-4
CDR3aa: CASSDSMNTEDFF
CDR3nt: TGTGCCAGTAGTGACTCGATGAACACTGAAGATTTCTTT

d_gene: TRBD2
abundance: -
j_gene: TRBJ2-7
v_gene: TRBV5-1
CDR3aa: CASSVSSGTSGRSSYEQYF
CDR3nt: TGCGCCAGCAGCGTATCGTCCGGGACTAGCGGGAGGTCGTCCTACGAGCAGTACTTC

d_gene: -
abundance: many
j_gene: TRBJ1-1
v_gene: TRBV5-1
CDR3aa: CASTPQPYRRAEIEAFF
CDR3nt: TGCGCCAGCACGCCTCAACCGTACCGCCGGGCCGAGATCGAAGCTTTCTTT

d_gene: -
abundance: many
j_gene: TRBJ2-7
v_gene: TRBV19
CDR3aa: CASSLPGGSAYEQYF
CDR3nt: TGTGCCAGTAGTCTTCCCGGCGGGTCAGCCTACGAGCAGTACTTC

d_gene: -
abundance: medium-sized
j_gene: TRBJ2-7
v_gene: TRBV12-3/TRBV12-4
CDR3aa: CASSLRVRGTGWEQYF
CDR3nt: TGTGCCAGCAGTTTAAGGGTGCGGGGCACAGGGTGGGAGCAGTACTTC

d_gene: TRBD2
abundance: -
j_gene: TRBJ2-7
v_gene: TRBV20-1
CDR3aa: CSAGTSGPWRDLEQYF
CDR3nt: TGCAGTGCTGGGACTAGCGGTCCGTGGCGTGATCTCGAGCAGTACTTC

d_gene: -
abundance: -
j_gene: TRBJ2-2
v_gene: TRBV11-2
CDR3aa: CASSLESAGELFF
CDR3nt: TGTGCCAGCAGCTTAGAAAGCGCCGGGGAGCTGTTTTTT

d_gene: TRBD2
abundance: -
j_gene: TRBJ2-1
v_gene: TRBV11-2
CDR3aa: CASSLEAAGGANEQFF
CDR3nt: TGTGCCAGCAGCTTAGAGGCCGCGGGGGGCGCAAATGAGCAGTTCTTC

d_gene: -
abundance: -
j_gene: TRBJ1-4
v_gene: TRBV11-2
CDR3aa: CASSFLSTNEKLFF
CDR3nt: TGTGCCAGCAGCTTCCTTTCAACTAATGAGAAACTGTTTTTT

d_gene: -
abundance: few
j_gene: TRBJ2-1
v_gene: TRBV27
CDR3aa: CASSLTGFNEQFF
CDR3nt: TGTGCCAGCAGTTTGACGGGCTTCAATGAGCAGTTCTTC

d_gene: -
abundance: once
j_gene: TRBJ2-6
v_gene: TRBV30
CDR3aa: CAVSPGGVSGANVLTF
CDR3nt: TGTGCCGTGTCCCCGGGTGGAGTATCTGGGGCCAACGTCCTGACTTTC

d_gene: -
abundance: medium-sized
j_gene: TRBJ1-6
v_gene: TRBV12-3/TRBV12-4
CDR3aa: CASSLVGIRNSPLHF
CDR3nt: TGTGCCAGCAGTTTAGTGGGGATTCGCAATTCACCCCTCCACTTT

d_gene: -
abundance: few
j_gene: TRBJ2-7
v_gene: TRBV15
CDR3aa: CATSSSTARGSYEQYF
CDR3nt: TGTGCCACCAGCAGCAGTACAGCGAGGGGCTCCTACGAGCAGTACTTC

d_gene: TRBD2
abundance: -
j_gene: TRBJ2-7
v_gene: TRBV5-1
CDR3aa: CASSKGLAGYEQYF
CDR3nt: TGCGCCAGCAGCAAGGGACTAGCGGGGTACGAGCAGTACTTC

d_gene: -
abundance: many
j_gene: TRBJ2-1
v_gene: TRBV4-1
CDR3aa: CASSRQDLLATTRSNEQFF
CDR3nt: TGCGCCAGCAGCCGACAGGACCTACTAGCTACGACCCGATCCAATGAGCAGTTCTTC

d_gene: TRBD1
abundance: many
j_gene: TRBJ2-1
v_gene: TRBV9
CDR3aa: CASRAGTGGLNEQFF
CDR3nt: TGTGCCAGCAGAGCTGGGACAGGGGGGCTCAATGAGCAGTTCTTC

d_gene: TRBD2
abundance: few
j_gene: TRBJ2-7
v_gene: TRBV6-1
CDR3aa: CASSKPGLAGEQYF
CDR3nt: TGTGCCAGCAGTAAGCCGGGACTAGCGGGGGAGCAGTACTTC

d_gene: TRBD2
abundance: many
j_gene: TRBJ2-3
v_gene: TRBV7-3
CDR3aa: CASSPRGTSGDTQYF
CDR3nt: TGTGCCAGCAGCCCCAGGGGGACTAGCGGGGATACGCAGTATTTT

d_gene: TRBD2
abundance: -
j_gene: TRBJ2-7
v_gene: TRBV27
CDR3aa: CASSQFGGVGYYEQYF
CDR3nt: TGTGCCAGCAGTCAATTTGGGGGGGTGGGGTACTACGAGCAGTACTTC

d_gene: TRBD2
abundance: -
j_gene: TRBJ2-7
v_gene: TRBV11-3
CDR3aa: CASSLGPSGYEQYF
CDR3nt: TGTGCCAGCAGCCTCGGTCCTAGCGGTTACGAGCAGTACTTC